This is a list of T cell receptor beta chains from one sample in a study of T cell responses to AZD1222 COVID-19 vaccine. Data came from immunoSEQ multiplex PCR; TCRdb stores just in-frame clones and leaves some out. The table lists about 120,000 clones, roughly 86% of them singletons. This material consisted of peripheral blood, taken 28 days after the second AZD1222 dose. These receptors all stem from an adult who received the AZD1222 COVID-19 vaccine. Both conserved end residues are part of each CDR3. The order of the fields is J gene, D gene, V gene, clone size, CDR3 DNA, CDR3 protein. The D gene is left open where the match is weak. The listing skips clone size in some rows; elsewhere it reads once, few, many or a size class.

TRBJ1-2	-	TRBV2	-	TGTGCCAGCAGACAGGGAAAAGGCTACACCTTC	CASRQGKGYTF
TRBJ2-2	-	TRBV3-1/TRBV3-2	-	TGTGCCAGCAGCCCAGTCTCCTCGGGGGAGGCCGGGGAGCTGTTTTTT	CASSPVSSGEAGELFF
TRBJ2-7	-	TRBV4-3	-	TGCGCCAGCAGCCAAGATGGTGTCGGCTACGAGCAGTACTTC	CASSQDGVGYEQYF
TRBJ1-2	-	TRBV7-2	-	TGTGCCAGCAGCTTTGGGCAGAACTATGGCTACACCTTC	CASSFGQNYGYTF
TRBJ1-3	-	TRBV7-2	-	TGTGCCAGCAGCCAGGCAGTCGCCACCATATATTTT	CASSQAVATIYF
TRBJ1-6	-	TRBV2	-	TGTGCCAGCAGTGAGACTTTGGTCGGTTATAATTCACCCCTCCACTTT	CASSETLVGYNSPLHF
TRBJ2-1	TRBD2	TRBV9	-	TGTGCCAGCAGCCCCTACACCGGGACTAGCATGTATGAGCAGTTCTTC	CASSPYTGTSMYEQFF
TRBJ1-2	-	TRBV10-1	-	TGCGCCAGCAGTGACGGCCAGGGAAATGGCTACACCTTC	CASSDGQGNGYTF
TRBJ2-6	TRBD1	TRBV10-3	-	TGTGCCATCTCGTATGGGCCAGGGGGCACCAACGTCCTGACTTTC	CAISYGPGGTNVLTF
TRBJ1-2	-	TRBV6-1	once	TGTGCCAGCAGTGAAGTTGGGTCCTATGGCTACACCTTC	CASSEVGSYGYTF
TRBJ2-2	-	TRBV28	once	TGTGCCAGCAGTTCAGGGACCGGGGAGCTGTTTTTT	CASSSGTGELFF
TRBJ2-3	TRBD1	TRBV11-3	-	TGTGCCAGCAGCCCAGGACAGGGGCAGGGAGATACGCAGTATTTT	CASSPGQGQGDTQYF
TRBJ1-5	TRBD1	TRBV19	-	TGTGCCAGTAGTACCCGACAGGGGGCCAGCAATCAGCCCCAGCATTTT	CASSTRQGASNQPQHF
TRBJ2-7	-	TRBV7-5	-	TGTGTCAGAAGCTTAAGGGGGCGCGTTTCCTACGAGCAGTACTTC	CVRSLRGRVSYEQYF
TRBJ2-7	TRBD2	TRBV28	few	TGTGCCAGTATCAAGCCGGGCGGGGGATACGAGCAGTACTTC	CASIKPGGGYEQYF
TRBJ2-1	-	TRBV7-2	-	TGTGCCAGCAGCTTAGATTACTCCGGGCCAAATGAGCAGTTCTTC	CASSLDYSGPNEQFF
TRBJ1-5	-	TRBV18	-	TGTGCCAGCTCACCAGCTATGGGCCGTAATCAGCCCCAGCATTTT	CASSPAMGRNQPQHF
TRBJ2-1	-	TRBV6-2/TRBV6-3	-	TGTGCCAGCAGTACCAGGGGCAATGAGCAGTTCTTC	CASSTRGNEQFF
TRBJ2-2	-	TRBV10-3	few	TGTGCCATCACCGAGGGGCAGGGGGGAGCCGGGGAGCTGTTTTTT	CAITEGQGGAGELFF
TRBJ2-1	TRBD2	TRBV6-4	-	TGTGCCAGCAGCCCCGGGACTAGCGGTTACAATGAGCAGTTCTTC	CASSPGTSGYNEQFF
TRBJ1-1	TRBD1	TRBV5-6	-	TGTGCCAGTCGGGACAGACAGAACACTGAAGCTTTCTTT	CASRDRQNTEAFF
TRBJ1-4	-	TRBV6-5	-	TGTGCCAGCAGTCCCCGTAGTAATGAAAAACTGTTTTTT	CASSPRSNEKLFF
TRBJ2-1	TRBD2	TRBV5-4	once	TGTGCCAGCAGCCTACTAGCGGGGGGGACGAATGAGCAGTTCTTC	CASSLLAGGTNEQFF
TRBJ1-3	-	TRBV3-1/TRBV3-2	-	TGTGCCAGCAGCGAAGCAGGCATCTCTGGAAACACCATATATTTT	CASSEAGISGNTIYF
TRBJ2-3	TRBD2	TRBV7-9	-	TGTGCCAGCAGCCTCGGAGGGGGCACTAGCGGGCGCACAGATACGCAGTATTTT	CASSLGGGTSGRTDTQYF
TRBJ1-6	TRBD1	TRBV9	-	TGTGCCAGCAGCGTACGAGACAGGGCTAATTCACCCCTCCACTTT	CASSVRDRANSPLHF